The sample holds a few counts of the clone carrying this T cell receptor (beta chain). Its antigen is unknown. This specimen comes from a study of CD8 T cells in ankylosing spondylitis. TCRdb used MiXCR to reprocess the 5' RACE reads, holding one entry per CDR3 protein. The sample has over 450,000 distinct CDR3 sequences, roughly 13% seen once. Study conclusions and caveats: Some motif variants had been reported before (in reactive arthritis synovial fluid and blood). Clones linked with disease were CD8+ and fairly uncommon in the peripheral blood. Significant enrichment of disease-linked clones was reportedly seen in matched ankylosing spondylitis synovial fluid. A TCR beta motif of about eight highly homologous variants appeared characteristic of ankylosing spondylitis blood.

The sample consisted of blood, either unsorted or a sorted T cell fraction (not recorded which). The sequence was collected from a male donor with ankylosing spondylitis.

CDR3 region: CSASIPAGSTDTQYF. CDR3 bases: TGCAGTGCCTCCATTCCAGCGGGAAGCACAGATACGCAGTATTTT. J is TRBJ2-3 and V is TRBV20-1; 7 bases fit TRBD2. The germline V gene encodes CDR1 DFQATT and CDR2 SNEGSKA (reference sequence). The CDR3 consists of 15 residues. Unmatched junction bases numbered 9, after V lost 6 bases and J lost 0 bases.